This T cell receptor (beta chain) is from a study of T cell clonality in common variable immunodeficiency. Study-level points and caveats: Authors noted CVID clonality's cause needs subpopulation repertoire sequencing. TCRbeta clonality was increased in CVID versus healthy controls.

In germline, CDR1 is SSHAT, CDR2 FNYEAQ (reference sequence). The CDR3 loop spans 14 amino acids. The method was immunoSEQ multiplex PCR; TCRdb's version includes in-frame clones alone and lacks a portion of them. The sample has under 45,000 clones, none seen only once. Note on this clone: Antigen unknown. The germline gene is not matched at one end of the junction; a read error may be the cause. The read finishes 3 residues shy of the CDR3 end, and the germline J gene is used to complete it.

This TCR derives from a person aged 18 to 75 in good health. The rearrangement links TRBV7-7 to TRBJ2-3, with 7 bases matching TRBD2. What was sequenced was peripheral blood mononuclear cells. CDR3 DNA (partial): TGTGCTAGCAGCTTAGAAGCGGGATGGGAGACG. It is translated as CASSLEAGWET. The entire CDR3 protein is CASSLEAGWETQYF.